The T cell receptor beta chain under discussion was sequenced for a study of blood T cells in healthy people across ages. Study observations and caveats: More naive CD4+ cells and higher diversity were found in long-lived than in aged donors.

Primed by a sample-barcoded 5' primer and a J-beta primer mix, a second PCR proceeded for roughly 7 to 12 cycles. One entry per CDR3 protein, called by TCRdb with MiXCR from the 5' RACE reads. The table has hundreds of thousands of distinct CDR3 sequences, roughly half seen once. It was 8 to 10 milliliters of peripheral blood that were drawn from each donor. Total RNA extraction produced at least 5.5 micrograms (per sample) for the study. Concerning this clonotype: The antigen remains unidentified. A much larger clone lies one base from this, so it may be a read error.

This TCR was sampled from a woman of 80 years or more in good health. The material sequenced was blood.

CDR3 protein: CASSLARWQYF. CDR3 DNA: TGTGCCAGCAGCTTAGCGCGGTGGCAGTACTTC. This sequence joins TRBV7-8 and TRBJ2-5, with no clear D. CDR1 and CDR2 from the germline V gene are SGHVS and FQNEAQ. The CDR3 is 11 residues long. Trimming took 0 bases from V and 11 from J, leaving 7 bases between them.